This T cell receptor beta chain was identified in a study of vaccination effects on CD4 cells after COVID-19. Overall study results and limits: Both infection-induced and vaccine-induced clones contracted markedly at late post-vaccination timepoints.

Profiling relied on immunoSEQ multiplex PCR, and the TCRdb table lists in-frame clones only, not all of them. The profile covers about 24,000 clones, with roughly 80% appearing a single time and around 23% taken by the ten largest. To note about this clone: Its antigen remains unknown.

Expansion of antigen-specific CD4+ T cells with viral peptide pools was carried out by the ViraFEST assay before sequencing. The authors isolated CD4+ T cells after more than eight days of culture. Participants each got two BNT162b2 or mRNA-1273 vaccine doses. The study found no prior SARS-CoV-2 infection in the vaccine recipients, who tested negative for nucleocapsid antibodies. Peptides at roughly 9.2 ug/ml and IL-2 at 9 to 10 IU/ml were added to 1.5 million to 2.5 million PBMC per well. On both days 3 and 7, half of the culture medium was replaced with IL-2 medium. Trimming took off 4 bases at V and 1 base at J, with 8 bases between the two ends. Germline V lookup: CDR1 SGHRS, CDR2 YFSETQ. The CDR3 totals 13 residues.

The chain is built from TRBV5-1 and TRBJ1-1; D remains ambiguous. The sequence was obtained from a human donor who received a COVID-19 vaccine. The input for sequencing was CD4+ T cells from PBMCs cultured with HCoV-NL63 spike peptides, taken after COVID-19 vaccination. The CDR3 coding sequence is TGCGCCAGCAGCCCCAACGGGAACACTGAAGCTTTCTTT. It translates to CASSPNGNTEAFF.